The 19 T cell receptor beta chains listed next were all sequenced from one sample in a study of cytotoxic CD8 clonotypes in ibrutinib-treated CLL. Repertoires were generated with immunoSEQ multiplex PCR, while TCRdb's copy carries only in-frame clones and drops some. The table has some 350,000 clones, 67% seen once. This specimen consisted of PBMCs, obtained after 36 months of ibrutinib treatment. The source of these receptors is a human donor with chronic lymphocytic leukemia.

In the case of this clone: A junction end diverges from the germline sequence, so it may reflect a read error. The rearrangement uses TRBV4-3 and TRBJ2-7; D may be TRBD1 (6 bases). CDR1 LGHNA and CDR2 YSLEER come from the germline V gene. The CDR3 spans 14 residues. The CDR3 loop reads CASSQQGPSHEQYF. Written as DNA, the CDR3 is TGCGCCAGCAGCCAACAGGGGCCCTCCCACGAGCAGTACTTC.

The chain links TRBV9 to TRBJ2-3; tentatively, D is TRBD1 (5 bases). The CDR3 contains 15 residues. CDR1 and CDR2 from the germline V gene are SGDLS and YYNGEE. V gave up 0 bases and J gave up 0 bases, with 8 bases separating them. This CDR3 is CASSVEQVSTDTQYF. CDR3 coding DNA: TGTGCCAGCAGCGTAGAACAGGTTAGCACAGATACGCAGTATTTT. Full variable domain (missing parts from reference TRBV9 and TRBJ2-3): DSGVTQTPKHLITATGQRVTLRCSPRSGDLSVYWYQQSLDQGLQFLIQYYNGEERAKGNILERFSAQQFPDLHSELNLSSLELGDSALYFCASSVEQVSTDTQYFGPGTRLTVL.

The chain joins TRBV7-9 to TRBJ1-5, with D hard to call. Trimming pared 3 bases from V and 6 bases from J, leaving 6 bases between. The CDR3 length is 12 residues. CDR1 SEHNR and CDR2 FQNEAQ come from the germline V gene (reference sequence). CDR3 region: CASSFSRQPQHF. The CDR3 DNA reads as TGTGCCAGCAGCTTTTCGCGTCAGCCCCAGCATTTT. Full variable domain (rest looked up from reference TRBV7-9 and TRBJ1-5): DTGVSQNPRHKITKRGQNVTFRCDPISEHNRLYWYRQTLGQGPEFLTYFQNEAQLEKSRLLSDRFSAERPKGSFSTLEIQRTEQGDSAMYLCASSFSRQPQHFGDGTRLSIL.

CDR3 sequence reads: CASSVGQGGEQYF. CDR3 DNA: TGTGCCAGCAGCGTAGGACAGGGTGGTGAGCAGTACTTC. The chain has TRBV9 and TRBJ2-7, with 7 bases that match TRBD1. Germline CDR1 and CDR2: SGDLS and YYNGEE. There are 13 residues in the CDR3. After removal of 0 bases from V and 7 bases from J, the junction contained 4 bases not matched to a gene.

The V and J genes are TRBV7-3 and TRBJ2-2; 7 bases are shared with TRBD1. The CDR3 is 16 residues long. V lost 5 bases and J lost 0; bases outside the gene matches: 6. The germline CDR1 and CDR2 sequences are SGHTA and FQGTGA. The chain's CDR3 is CASSPTGQTNTGELFF. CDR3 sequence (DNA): TGTGCCAGCAGCCCGACGGGACAGACGAACACCGGGGAGCTGTTTTTT.

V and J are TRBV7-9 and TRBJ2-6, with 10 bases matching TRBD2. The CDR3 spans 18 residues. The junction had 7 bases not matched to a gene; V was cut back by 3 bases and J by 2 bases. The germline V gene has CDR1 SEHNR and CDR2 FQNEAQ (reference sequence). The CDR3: CASSFGHLAGAGANVLTF. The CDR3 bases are TGTGCCAGCAGCTTTGGTCACCTAGCGGGAGCTGGGGCCAACGTCCTGACTTTC.

CDR3: CASGPDSSNYGYTF. The DNA for the CDR3 is TGCGCCAGCGGACCGGACAGCTCAAACTATGGCTACACCTTC. The chain combines TRBV10-1 with TRBJ1-2, with a tentative D call TRBD1 (6 bases). The ends were cut back, 8 bases at V and 2 bases at J, with 15 bases in the middle. The CDR3 is 14 residues long. CDR1 and CDR2 from the germline V gene are WNHNN and SYGVQD (reference sequence).

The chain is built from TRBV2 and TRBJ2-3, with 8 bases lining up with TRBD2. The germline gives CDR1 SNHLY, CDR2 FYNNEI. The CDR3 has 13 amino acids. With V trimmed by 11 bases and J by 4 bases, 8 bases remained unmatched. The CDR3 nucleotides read TGTGCCGTAGATAGCGGGATCGCAGATACGCAGTATTTT. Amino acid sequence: CAVDSGIADTQYF.

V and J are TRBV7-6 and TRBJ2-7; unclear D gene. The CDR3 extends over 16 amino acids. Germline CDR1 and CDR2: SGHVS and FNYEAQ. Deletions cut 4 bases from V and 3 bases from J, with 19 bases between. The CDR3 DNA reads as TGTGCCAGCAGCTCCTTCCCCCCCCCGTTCAACTACGAGCAGTACTTC. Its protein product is CASSSFPPPFNYEQYF.

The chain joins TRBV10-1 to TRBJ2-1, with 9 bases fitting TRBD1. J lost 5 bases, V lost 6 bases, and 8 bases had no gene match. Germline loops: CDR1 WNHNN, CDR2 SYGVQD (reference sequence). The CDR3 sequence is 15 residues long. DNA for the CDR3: TGCGCCAGCAGGAGGGGGGGACAGGGTGACAATGAGCAGTTCTTC. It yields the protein CASRRGGQGDNEQFF.

CDR3 coding DNA: TGTGCCAGCAGCCGACTAGCGGGGGAGGGTGAGCAGTTCTTC. This codes for CASSRLAGEGEQFF. This chain uses TRBV11-3 with TRBJ2-1; TRBD2 matches 12 bases. Looked up from germline, CDR1 is SGHNT and CDR2 is YENEEA. The CDR3 extends over 14 amino acids. V gave up 5 bases and J gave up 9 bases; unmatched junction bases: 5.

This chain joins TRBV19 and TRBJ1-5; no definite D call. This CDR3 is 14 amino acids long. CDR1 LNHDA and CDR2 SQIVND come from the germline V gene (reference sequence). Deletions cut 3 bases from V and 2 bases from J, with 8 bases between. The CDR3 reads CASSIGPRNQPQHF. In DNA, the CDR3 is TGTGCCAGTAGTATTGGACCCCGCAATCAGCCCCAGCATTTT.

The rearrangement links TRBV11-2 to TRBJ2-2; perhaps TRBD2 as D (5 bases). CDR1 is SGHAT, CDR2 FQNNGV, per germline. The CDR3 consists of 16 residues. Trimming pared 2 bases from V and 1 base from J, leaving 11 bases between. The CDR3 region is CASSLLDSGNTGELFF. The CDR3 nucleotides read TGTGCCAGCAGCTTACTGGACTCAGGGAACACCGGGGAGCTGTTTTTT.

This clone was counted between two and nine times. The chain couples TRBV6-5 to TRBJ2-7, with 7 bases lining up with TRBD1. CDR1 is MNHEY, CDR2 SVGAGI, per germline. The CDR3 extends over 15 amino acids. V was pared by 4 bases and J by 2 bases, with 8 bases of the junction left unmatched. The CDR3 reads CASSSDRAFPYEQYF. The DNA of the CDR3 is TGTGCCAGCAGTTCCGACAGGGCATTCCCCTACGAGCAGTACTTC.

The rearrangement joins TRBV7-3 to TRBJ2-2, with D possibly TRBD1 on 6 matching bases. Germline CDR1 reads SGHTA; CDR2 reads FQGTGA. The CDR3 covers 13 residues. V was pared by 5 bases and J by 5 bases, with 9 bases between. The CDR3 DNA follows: TGTGCCAGCAGCATTACAGGGACCGGGGAGCTGTTTTTT. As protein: CASSITGTGELFF.

The CDR3 here is CASSYSARVAYEAFF. As DNA, the CDR3 is TGTGCCAGCAGTTACTCGGCCCGGGTTGCTTACGAAGCTTTCTTT. The chain employs TRBV6-5 and TRBJ1-1, with unresolved D. Per the germline V gene, CDR1 is MNHEY and CDR2 is SVGAGI. The length of the CDR3 is 15 residues. V was clipped by 0 bases and J by 8 bases, with 16 bases between them.

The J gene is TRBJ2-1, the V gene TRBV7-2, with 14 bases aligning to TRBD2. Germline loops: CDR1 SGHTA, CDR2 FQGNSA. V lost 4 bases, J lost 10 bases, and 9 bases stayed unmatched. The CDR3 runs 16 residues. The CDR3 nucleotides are TGTGCCAGCAGCTCGAGGGGACTAGCGGGAGTAGGGGAGCAGTTCTTC. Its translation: CASSSRGLAGVGEQFF.

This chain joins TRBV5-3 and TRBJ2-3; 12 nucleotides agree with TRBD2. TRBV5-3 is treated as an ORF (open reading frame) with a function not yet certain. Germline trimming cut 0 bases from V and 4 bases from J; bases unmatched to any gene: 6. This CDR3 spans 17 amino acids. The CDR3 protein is CARSLAFLAGGPDTQYF. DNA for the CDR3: TGTGCCAGAAGCTTGGCCTTCCTAGCGGGAGGGCCAGATACGCAGTATTTT.

The CDR3 loop is CASSTRNRGRIYNEQFF. The CDR3 coding sequence is TGTGCCAGCAGCACCAGAAACAGGGGGCGTATTTACAATGAGCAGTTCTTC. This chain connects TRBV13 to TRBJ2-1; 9 bases map to TRBD1. V shed 5 bases and J 4 bases; nucleotides not matched to a gene: 12. The V gene's germline CDR1 is PRHDT and CDR2 FYEKMQ (reference sequence). This CDR3 has 17 amino acids.